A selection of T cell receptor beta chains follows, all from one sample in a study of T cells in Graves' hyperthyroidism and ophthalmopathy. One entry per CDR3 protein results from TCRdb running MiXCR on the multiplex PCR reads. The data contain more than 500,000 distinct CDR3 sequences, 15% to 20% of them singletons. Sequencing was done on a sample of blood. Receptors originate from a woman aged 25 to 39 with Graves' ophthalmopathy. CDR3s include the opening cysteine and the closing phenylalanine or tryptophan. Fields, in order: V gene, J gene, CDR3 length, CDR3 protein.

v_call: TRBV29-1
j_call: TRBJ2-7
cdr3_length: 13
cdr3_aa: CSVELGSSYEQYF

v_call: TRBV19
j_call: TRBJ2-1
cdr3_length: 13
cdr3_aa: CASSVQRYNEQFF

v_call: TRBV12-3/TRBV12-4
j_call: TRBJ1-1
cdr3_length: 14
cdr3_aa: CASSLGFGNTEAFF

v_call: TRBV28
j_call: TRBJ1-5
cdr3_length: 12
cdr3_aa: CATTGTDQPQHF

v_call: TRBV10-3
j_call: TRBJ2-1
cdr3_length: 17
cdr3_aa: CAIRGGGAGGEDNEQFF

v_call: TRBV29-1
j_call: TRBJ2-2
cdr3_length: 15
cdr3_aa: CSVTGELPNTGELFF

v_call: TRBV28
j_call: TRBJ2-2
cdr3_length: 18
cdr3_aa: CASSLVGGRGGNTGELFF

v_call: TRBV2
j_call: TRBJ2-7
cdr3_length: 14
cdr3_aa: CASTQTGSSYEQYF

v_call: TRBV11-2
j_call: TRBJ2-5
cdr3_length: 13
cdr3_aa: CASKKGQQETQYF

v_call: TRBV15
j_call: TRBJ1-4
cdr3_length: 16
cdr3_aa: CATSIGSQAFNEKLFF

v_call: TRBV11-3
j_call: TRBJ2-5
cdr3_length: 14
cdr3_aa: CASSSPREGETQYF

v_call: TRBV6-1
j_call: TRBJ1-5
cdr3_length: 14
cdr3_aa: CASSELAGTQPQHF

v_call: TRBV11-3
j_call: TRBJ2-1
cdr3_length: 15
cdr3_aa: CASSLVRTAYNEQFF

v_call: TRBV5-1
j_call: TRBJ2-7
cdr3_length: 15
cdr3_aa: CASIMGRGQLHEQYF

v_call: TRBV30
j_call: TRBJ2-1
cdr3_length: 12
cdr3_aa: CAWTGRYNEQFF

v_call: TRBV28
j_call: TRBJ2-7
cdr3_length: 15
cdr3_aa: CASSSQTSGNYEQYF

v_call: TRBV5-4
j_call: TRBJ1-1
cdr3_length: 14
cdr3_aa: CASSVHRDYTEAFF

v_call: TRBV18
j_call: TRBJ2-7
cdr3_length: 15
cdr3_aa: CASSPPNSKSDEQYF

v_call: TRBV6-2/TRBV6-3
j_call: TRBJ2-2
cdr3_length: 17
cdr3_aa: CASSYVPIAEYTGELFF

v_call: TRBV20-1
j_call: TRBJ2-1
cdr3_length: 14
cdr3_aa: CSARDSPSQNEQFF

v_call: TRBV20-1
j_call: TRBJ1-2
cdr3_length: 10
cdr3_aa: CSAWGGGYTF

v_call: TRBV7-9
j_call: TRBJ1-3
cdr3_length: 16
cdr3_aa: CASSPAGRSSGNTIYF

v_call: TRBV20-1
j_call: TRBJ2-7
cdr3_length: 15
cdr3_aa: CSASLAGSGLGEQYF

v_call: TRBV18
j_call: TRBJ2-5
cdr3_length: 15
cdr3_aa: CASSPPNDALETQYF

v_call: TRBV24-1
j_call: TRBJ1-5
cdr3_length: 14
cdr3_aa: CATSVDGTNQPQHF

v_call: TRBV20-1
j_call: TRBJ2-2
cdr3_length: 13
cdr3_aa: CSARGPNTGELFF

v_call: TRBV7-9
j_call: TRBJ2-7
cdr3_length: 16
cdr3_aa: CASSPPRQGGTYEQYF

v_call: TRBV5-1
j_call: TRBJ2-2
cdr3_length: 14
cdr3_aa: CASSRDSSDGELFF

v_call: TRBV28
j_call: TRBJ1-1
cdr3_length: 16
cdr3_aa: CASSGTVGQGVLRAFF

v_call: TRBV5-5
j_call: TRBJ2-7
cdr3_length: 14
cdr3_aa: CASSLAGMSYEQYF

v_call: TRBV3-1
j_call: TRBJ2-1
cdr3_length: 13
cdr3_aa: CASSQVEYNEQFF

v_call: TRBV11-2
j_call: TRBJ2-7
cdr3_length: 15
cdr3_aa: CASSRDPTGLYEQYF

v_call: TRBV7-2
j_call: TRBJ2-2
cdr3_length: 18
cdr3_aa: CASSLDPSGVTSTGELFF

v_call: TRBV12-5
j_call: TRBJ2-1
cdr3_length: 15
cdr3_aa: CASGLSAGGAGEQFF

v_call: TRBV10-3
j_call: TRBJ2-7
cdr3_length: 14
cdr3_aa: CAISMGQELYEQYF

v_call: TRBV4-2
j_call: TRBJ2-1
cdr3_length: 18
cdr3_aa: CASSQDDRGRRVNGEQFF

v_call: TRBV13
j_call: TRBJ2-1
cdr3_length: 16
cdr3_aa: CASSQERAGTYNEQFF

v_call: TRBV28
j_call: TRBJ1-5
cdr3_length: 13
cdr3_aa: CASGGGFNQPQHF

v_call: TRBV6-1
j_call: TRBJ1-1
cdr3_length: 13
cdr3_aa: CASSELSRTEAFF

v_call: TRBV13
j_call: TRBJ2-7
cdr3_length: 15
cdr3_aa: CASSAGLAASYEQYF

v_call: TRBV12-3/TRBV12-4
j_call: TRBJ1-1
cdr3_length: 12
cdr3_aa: CASSLKNTEAFF

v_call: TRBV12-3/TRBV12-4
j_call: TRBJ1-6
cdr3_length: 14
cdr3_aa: CASSLPGEGSPLHF

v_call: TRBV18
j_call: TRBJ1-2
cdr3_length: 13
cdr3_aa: CASSPTPRVGYTF

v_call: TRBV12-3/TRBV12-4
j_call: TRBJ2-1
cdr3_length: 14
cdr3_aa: CASSLEGLPQEQFF

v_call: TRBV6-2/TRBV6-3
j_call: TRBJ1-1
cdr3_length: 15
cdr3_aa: CASSYAGQGNTEAFF

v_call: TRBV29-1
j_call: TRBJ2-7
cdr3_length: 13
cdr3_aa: CSVYGQGSYEQYF

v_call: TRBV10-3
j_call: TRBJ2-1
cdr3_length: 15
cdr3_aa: CAITSRGGPYNEQFF

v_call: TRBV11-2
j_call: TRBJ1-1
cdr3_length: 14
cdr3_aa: CASSQQGVGTEAFF

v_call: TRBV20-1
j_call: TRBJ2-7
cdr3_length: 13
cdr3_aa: CSASGTTPYEQYF

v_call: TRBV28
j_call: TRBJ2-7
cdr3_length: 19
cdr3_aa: CASSLQFGWDSRSPYEQYF